What follows are 22 T cell receptor beta chains derived from one specimen sequenced in a study of CD8 T cells in ankylosing spondylitis. TCRdb analysed the 5' RACE reads with MiXCR anew, one entry per CDR3 protein. This sample has around 340,000 distinct CDR3 sequences; roughly 20% occur once, and the top ten carry less than 15%. Sequenced: blood, either unsorted or a sorted T cell fraction (not recorded which). The receptors were gathered from a male donor with ankylosing spondylitis or in good health (not recorded which).

CDR3: CASRLGVSYEQYF. The CDR3 DNA reads TGCGCCAGCAGGCTCGGAGTGTCCTACGAGCAGTACTTC. The chain employs TRBV5-1 and TRBJ2-7; D call uncertain. The length of the CDR3 is 13 residues. Per germline, CDR1 SGHRS and CDR2 YFSETQ. V was pared by 5 bases and J by 1 base, with 10 bases between.

The chain couples TRBV20-1 to TRBJ2-1; perhaps TRBD2 as D (7 bases). Germline V lookup: CDR1 DFQATT, CDR2 SNEGSKA (reference sequence). CDR3 length: 15 amino acids. Trimming removed 6 bases at V and 0 bases at J, with 15 bases between. CDR3 region: CSAPGRGFSYNEQFF. The CDR3 DNA sequence: TGCAGTGCCCCAGGGAGGGGGTTCTCCTACAATGAGCAGTTCTTC.

This clonotype was detected only a few times. The J gene is TRBJ2-3, the V gene TRBV12-3 or TRBV12-4; possible D gene TRBD2, 5 bases. V shed 5 bases and J shed 4 bases, with 7 bases lying between them. CDR3 length: 12 amino acids. The DNA of the CDR3 is TGTGCCAGCAGTATTAGCGCAGATACGCAGTATTTT. Protein: CASSISADTQYF.

This clonotype was seen a few times. Germline and junction disagree at one end, which may indicate a read error. The V gene is TRBV7-7, the J gene TRBJ1-2, with 10 positions matching TRBD1. The germline V gene encodes CDR1 SSHAT and CDR2 FNYEAQ (reference sequence). The CDR3 is made up of 16 amino acids. The DNA of the CDR3 is TGTGCTAGCACCCCAGGGACAGGGGAAGTAGTCTATGGCTACACCTTC. It is translated as CASTPGTGEVVYGYTF.

This clonotype has ten or more counts. The J gene is TRBJ2-6, the V gene TRBV27; D unclear. CDR1 is MNHEY, CDR2 SMNVEV, per germline (reference sequence). There are 13 residues in the CDR3. V lost 6 bases and J lost 3, with 6 bases in between. The CDR3 DNA reads TGTGCCAGCAGCTTCGGTGGGGCCAACGTCCTGACTTTC. Protein product: CASSFGGANVLTF. Filled out from reference TRBV27 and TRBJ2-6, the complete variable domain reads EAQVTQNPRYLITVTGKKLTVTCSQNMNHEYMSWYRQDPGLGLRQIYYSMNVEVTDKGDVPEGYKVSRKEKRNFPLILESPSPNQTSLYFCASSFGGANVLTFGAGSRLTVL.

This clonotype was picked up a small number of times. V is TRBV28 and J is TRBJ2-5, with D hard to call. Trimming pared 7 bases from V and 5 bases from J, leaving 8 bases between. This CDR3 has 11 amino acids. Germline-derived CDR1 and CDR2 are MDHEN and SYDVKM. The CDR3 DNA is TGTGCCAGCATTAAGAGGGAGACCCAGTACTTC. Translating it yields CASIKRETQYF.

This clonotype was detected only a few times. The J gene is TRBJ1-5, the V gene TRBV27; D remains ambiguous. Per germline, CDR1 MNHEY and CDR2 SMNVEV (reference sequence). The CDR3 extends over 14 amino acids. Trimming pared 2 bases from V and 3 bases from J, leaving 8 bases between. The CDR3 DNA reads TGTGCCAGCAGTTTAGTAGGGATCAATCAGCCCCAGCATTTT. Amino acids: CASSLVGINQPQHF.

The rearrangement joins TRBV12-3 or TRBV12-4 to TRBJ2-6, with a possible D match to TRBD2 (5 bases). Trimming took 5 bases from V and 2 from J, leaving 13 bases between them. The CDR3 length is 16 residues. The CDR3 here is CASSPVGLPGANVLTF. The CDR3 DNA sequence: TGTGCCAGCAGTCCGGTTGGACTGCCTGGGGCCAACGTCCTGACTTTC.

The chain links TRBV2 to TRBJ2-5; D not resolved. Germline lookup yields CDR1 SNHLY and CDR2 FYNNEI. The CDR3 has 14 amino acids. The germline V and J ends were trimmed by 4 bases and 4 bases, with 13 bases remaining between them. CDR3 amino acids: CASSGGPDLETQYF. CDR3 nucleotides: TGTGCCAGCAGTGGTGGGCCCGACCTAGAGACCCAGTACTTC.

This clonotype was detected only a few times. This sequence joins TRBV5-1 and TRBJ2-4; 12 bases are shared with TRBD1. The CDR3 is 19 residues long. CDR1 and CDR2 from the germline V gene are SGHRS and YFSETQ. The J segment lost 1 base and the V segment lost 0 bases, leaving 8 bases of the junction unmatched. This CDR3 is CASSLDGTGGGEAKNIQYF. The CDR3 bases are TGCGCCAGCAGCTTGGATGGGACAGGGGGCGGTGAGGCCAAAAACATTCAGTACTTC.

This chain connects TRBV27 to TRBJ2-3; D gene unclear. CDR3 size: 14 residues. Germline V gives CDR1 MNHEY, CDR2 SMNVEV (reference sequence). Trimming removed 6 bases from V and 4 bases from J, with 14 bases in between. CDR3 DNA sequence: TGTGCCAGCAGGCCCCTTGGTCTCTCAGATACGCAGTATTTT. Its translation: CASRPLGLSDTQYF.

This clonotype turned up a few times. The rearrangement joins TRBV6-5 to TRBJ2-7; perhaps TRBD1 as D (5 bases). Germline assignment: CDR1 MNHEY and CDR2 SVGAGI. CDR3 length: 15 amino acids. Trimming took off 2 bases at V and 4 bases at J, with 15 bases between the two ends. The CDR3 nucleotides read TGTGCCAGCAGTTACGGGCAGGGCCCCGGGTACGAGCAGTACTTC. It translates to CASSYGQGPGYEQYF.

The chain carries TRBV5-5 and TRBJ2-7, with D possibly being TRBD1 (7 bases). The V end lost 2 bases, the J end lost 3 bases, and 12 bases lay between the germline ends. The CDR3 covers 14 residues. Germline CDR1 SGHKS, CDR2 YYEKEE (reference sequence). CDR3 in DNA: TGTGCCAGCAGCTTCGCGGGACAGCTCTACGAGCAGTACTTC. The encoded protein is CASSFAGQLYEQYF. The variable domain in full, completed from reference TRBV5-5 and TRBJ2-7, reads DAGVTQSPTHLIKTRGQQVTLRCSPISGHKSVSWYQQVLGQGPQFIFQYYEKEERGRGNFPDRFSARQFPNYSSELNVNALLLGDSALYLCASSFAGQLYEQYFGPGTRLTVT.

V is TRBV20-1 and J is TRBJ2-1; D perhaps matches TRBD2 (6 bases). CDR1 is DFQATT and CDR2 is SNEGSKA in the germline V gene (reference sequence). The CDR3 is 16 amino acids. V dropped 2 bases and J dropped 4 bases, with 18 bases sitting between them. DNA of the CDR3: TGCAGTGCTAGACCATCGCCCTCGCGGGGATACAATGAGCAGTTCTTC. Translated: CSARPSPSRGYNEQFF.

This chain links TRBV25-1 with TRBJ1-4; D perhaps matches TRBD1 (6 bases). CDR1 and CDR2 from the germline V gene are MGHDK and SYGVNS. The CDR3 sequence is 14 residues long. The ends were cut back, 3 bases at V and 8 bases at J, with 13 bases in the middle. The DNA for the CDR3 is TGTGCCAGCAGTGAGGTGGAGGGGGACGAAAAACTGTTTTTT. Amino acid sequence: CASSEVEGDEKLFF.

The chain uses TRBV10-3 and TRBJ2-7, with 8 bases matching TRBD1. V shed 2 bases, J shed 3 bases, and the junction held 0 bases outside the gene matches. In germline, CDR1 is ENHRY, CDR2 SYGVKD. The CDR3 is 13 residues long. The CDR3 DNA reads TGTGCCATCAGTGAGGGGACAGGCTACGAGCAGTACTTC. It yields the protein CAISEGTGYEQYF.

The chain employs TRBV7-9 and TRBJ2-7, with D unresolved. Deletions cut 4 bases from V and 4 bases from J, with 11 bases between. Germline assignment: CDR1 SEHNR and CDR2 FQNEAQ (reference sequence). The CDR3 length is 13 residues. The CDR3 DNA reads TGTGCCAGCAGCTCCCGTTCCACGTACGAGCAGTACTTC. Translation gives CASSSRSTYEQYF.

As DNA, the CDR3 is TGCAGCGTTGATGAGGGAATCTCCTACAATGAGCAGTTCTTC. Encoded protein: CSVDEGISYNEQFF. This chain joins TRBV29-1 and TRBJ2-1; the D gene is possibly TRBD2 (5 bases). The CDR3 extends over 14 amino acids. V was shortened by 3 bases and J by 0 bases, with 9 bases between the two germline ends. Germline V lookup: CDR1 SQVTM, CDR2 ANQGSEA.

The V and J genes are TRBV7-9 and TRBJ1-2, with D possibly matching TRBD1 (5 bases). The CDR3 contains 13 residues. The germline V gene has CDR1 SEHNR and CDR2 FQNEAQ (reference sequence). The V end lost 0 bases, the J end lost 6 bases, and 8 bases lay between the germline ends. CDR3 amino acids: CASSLALGDGYTF. The CDR3 DNA is TGTGCCAGCAGCTTAGCGTTAGGGGATGGCTACACCTTC.

As DNA, the CDR3 is TGCAGCGCAAAGGGGGACAGTCGTGGCCATGAGCAGTTCTTC. This translates into CSAKGDSRGHEQFF. The chain joins TRBV29-1 to TRBJ2-1; TRBD1 agrees at 7 bases. CDR1 is SQVTM and CDR2 is ANQGSEA in the germline V gene. V dropped 7 bases and J dropped 8; count of bases not matched to a gene: 14. This CDR3 is built from 14 residues.

This chain connects TRBV11-2 to TRBJ2-3; a weak D match, TRBD2 (6 bases). CDR3 length: 14 amino acids. The germline V gene has CDR1 SGHAT and CDR2 FQNNGV. The V end lost 4 bases, the J end lost 4 bases, and 12 bases lay between the germline ends. Here the CDR3 reads CASSSRLGADTQYF. As DNA, the CDR3 is TGTGCCAGCAGCTCCCGACTAGGAGCAGATACGCAGTATTTT.

This chain uses TRBV14 with TRBJ2-3; weak D call: TRBD2 (5 bases). This CDR3 has 18 amino acids. Germline V gene data show CDR1 as SGHDN and CDR2 as FVKESK. V was clipped by 0 bases and J by 0 bases, with 16 bases between them. The CDR3 spells CASSQDRLDSTSTDTQYF. CDR3 DNA sequence: TGTGCCAGCAGCCAAGATCGGTTGGACTCAACTAGCACAGATACGCAGTATTTT.